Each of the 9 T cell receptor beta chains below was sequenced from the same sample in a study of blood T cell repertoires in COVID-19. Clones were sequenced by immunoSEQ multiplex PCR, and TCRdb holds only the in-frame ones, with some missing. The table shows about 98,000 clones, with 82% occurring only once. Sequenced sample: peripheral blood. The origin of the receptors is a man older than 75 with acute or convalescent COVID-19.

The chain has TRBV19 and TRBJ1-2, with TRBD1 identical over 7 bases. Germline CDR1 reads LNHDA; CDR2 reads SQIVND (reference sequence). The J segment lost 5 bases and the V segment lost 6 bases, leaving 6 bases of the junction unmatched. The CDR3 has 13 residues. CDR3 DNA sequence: TGTGCCAGTAGACGGGACAGTGTATATGGCTACACCTTC. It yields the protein CASRRDSVYGYTF. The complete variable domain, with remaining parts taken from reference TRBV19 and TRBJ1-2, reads DGGITQSPKYLFRKEGQNVTLSCEQNLNHDAMYWYRQDPGQGLRLIYYSQIVNDFQKGDIAEGYSVSREKKESFPLTVTSAQKNPTAFYLCASRRDSVYGYTFGSGTRLTVV.

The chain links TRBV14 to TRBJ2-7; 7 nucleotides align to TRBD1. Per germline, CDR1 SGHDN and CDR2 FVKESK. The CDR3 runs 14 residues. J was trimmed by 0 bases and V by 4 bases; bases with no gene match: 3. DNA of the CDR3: TGTGCCAGCAGCCGGGGACAGATCTCCTACGAGCAGTACTTC. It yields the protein CASSRGQISYEQYF.

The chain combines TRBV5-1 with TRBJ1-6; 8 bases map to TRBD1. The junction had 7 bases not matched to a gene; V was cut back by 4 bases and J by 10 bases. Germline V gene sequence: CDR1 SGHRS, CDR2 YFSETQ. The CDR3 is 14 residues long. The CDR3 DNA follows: TGCGCCAGCAGCCTCGGACAGGGTGAATCACCCCTCCACTTT. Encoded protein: CASSLGQGESPLHF.

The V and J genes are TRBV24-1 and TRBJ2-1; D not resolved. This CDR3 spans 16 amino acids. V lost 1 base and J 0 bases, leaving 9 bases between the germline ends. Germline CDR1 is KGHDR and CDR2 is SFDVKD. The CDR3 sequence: CATSDFTGGSYNEQFF. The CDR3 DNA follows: TGTGCCACCAGTGATTTTACGGGTGGCTCCTACAATGAGCAGTTCTTC.

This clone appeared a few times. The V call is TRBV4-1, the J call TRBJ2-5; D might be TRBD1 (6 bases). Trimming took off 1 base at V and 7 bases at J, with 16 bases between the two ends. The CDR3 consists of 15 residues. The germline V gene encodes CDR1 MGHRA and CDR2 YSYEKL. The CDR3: CASSQGDNDGGTQYF. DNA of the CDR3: TGCGCCAGCAGCCAAGGGGACAACGACGGCGGGACCCAGTACTTC.

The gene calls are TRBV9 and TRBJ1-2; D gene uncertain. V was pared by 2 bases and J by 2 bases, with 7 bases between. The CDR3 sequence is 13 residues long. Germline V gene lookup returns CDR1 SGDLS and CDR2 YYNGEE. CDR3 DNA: TGTGCCAGCAGCGTCGACATGAACTATGGCTACACCTTC. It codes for CASSVDMNYGYTF.

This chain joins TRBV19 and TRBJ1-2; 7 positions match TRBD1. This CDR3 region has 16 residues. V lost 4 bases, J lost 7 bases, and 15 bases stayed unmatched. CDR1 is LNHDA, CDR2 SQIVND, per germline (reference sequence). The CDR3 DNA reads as TGTGCCAGTAGTACAAACCCCACCGGGAGGGGGCCTGGCTACACCTTC. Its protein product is CASSTNPTGRGPGYTF.

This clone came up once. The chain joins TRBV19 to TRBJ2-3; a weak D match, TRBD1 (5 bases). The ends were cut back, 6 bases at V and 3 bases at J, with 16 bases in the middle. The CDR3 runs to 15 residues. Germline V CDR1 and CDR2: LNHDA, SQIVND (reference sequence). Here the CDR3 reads CASRAVQGITDTQYF. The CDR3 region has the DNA TGTGCCAGTAGGGCGGTTCAGGGTATAACAGATACGCAGTATTTT. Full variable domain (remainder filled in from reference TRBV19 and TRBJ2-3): DGGITQSPKYLFRKEGQNVTLSCEQNLNHDAMYWYRQDPGQGLRLIYYSQIVNDFQKGDIAEGYSVSREKKESFPLTVTSAQKNPTAFYLCASRAVQGITDTQYFGPGTRLTVL.

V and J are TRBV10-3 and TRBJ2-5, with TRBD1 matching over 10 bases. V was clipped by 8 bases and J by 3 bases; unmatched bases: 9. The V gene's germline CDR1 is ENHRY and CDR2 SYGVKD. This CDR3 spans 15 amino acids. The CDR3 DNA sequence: TGTGCCATCGGACCACTGACAGGGGGCAAAGAGACCCAGTACTTC. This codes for CAIGPLTGGKETQYF.